One sample yielded the 20 T cell receptor beta chains listed below, sequenced in a study of radiation and T cells in renal cell carcinoma. As to time point: baseline pretreatment blood. Described treatment: 15 Gy SBRT to primary tumor, nephrectomy 4 weeks later. The assay was immunoSEQ multiplex PCR, and TCRdb's table has in-frame clones only and misses some. The sample consists of 100,000 or so clones, 80% to 90% of them appearing once. Specimen: blood, collected from a patient whose treatment included radiotherapy and nephrectomy. The receptors here all came from a man aged 50-59 years with renal cell carcinoma.

This chain joins TRBV10-3 and TRBJ2-2; 9 bases map to TRBD1. With V trimmed by 11 bases and J by 4 bases, 8 bases remained unmatched. Germline lookup yields CDR1 ENHRY and CDR2 SYGVKD. The CDR3 is 14 residues long. Here the CDR3 reads CASRDRDGTGELFF. In nucleotides, the CDR3 is TGTGCCTCCCGGGACAGGGACGGCACCGGGGAGCTGTTTTTT.

The V call is TRBV9, the J call TRBJ1-2, with D unclear. CDR1 and CDR2 (germline): SGDLS, YYNGEE. Trimming left V 4 bases short and J 2 bases short, with 12 bases between. This CDR3 spans 14 amino acids. CDR3 loop: CASSLLSSNYGYTF. CDR3 DNA: TGTGCCAGCAGCCTCCTTTCGTCCAACTATGGCTACACCTTC.

V gene TRBV6-5 combines with J gene TRBJ1-2; TRBD1 matches 10 bases. From germline, CDR1 is MNHEY and CDR2 SVGAGI. Losses at the gene ends were 6 bases for V and 4 bases for J; bases not matched to a gene: 8. This CDR3 has 15 residues. CDR3 DNA: TGTGCCAGCAGGAGACAGGGGGCTAGAAGCTATGGCTACACCTTC. As protein: CASRRQGARSYGYTF.

The chain has TRBV11-2 and TRBJ2-3; maybe TRBD1 (6 bases). The CDR3 runs to 14 residues. Looked up from germline, CDR1 is SGHAT and CDR2 is FQNNGV. The V end lost 4 bases, the J end lost 4 bases, and 12 bases lay between the germline ends. In nucleotides, the CDR3 is TGTGCCAGCAGCTCCTTACAGGGATCAGATACGCAGTATTTT. This translates into CASSSLQGSDTQYF.

The chain combines TRBV28 with TRBJ1-1; D is ambiguous. This CDR3 contains 12 residues. The ends were cut back, 3 bases at V and 11 bases at J, with 13 bases in the middle. Looked up from germline, CDR1 is MDHEN and CDR2 is SYDVKM. This CDR3 is CASSFVRFGAFF. The CDR3 DNA follows: TGTGCCAGCAGTTTTGTTCGTTTCGGGGCTTTCTTT.

The table lists this clone with a few counts. This rearrangement joins TRBV4-2 to TRBJ1-2; D unclear. The V end was cut by 0 bases, the J end by 2 bases, with 10 bases between. The CDR3 contains 15 residues. Germline CDR1 is LGHNA and CDR2 is YNFKEQ. The DNA of the CDR3 is TGTGCCAGCAGCCAAGATCGTATGGGAAACTATGGCTACACCTTC. Translation: CASSQDRMGNYGYTF.

V and J are TRBV10-1 and TRBJ2-1, with unresolved D. CDR1 is WNHNN and CDR2 is SYGVQD in the germline V gene (reference sequence). The V gene lost 2 bases and the J gene lost 1 base, with 9 bases spanning the gap. The CDR3 sequence is 15 residues long. The chain's CDR3 is CASSEGKGSYNEQFF. The CDR3 coding sequence is TGCGCCAGCAGTGAGGGGAAGGGATCCTACAATGAGCAGTTCTTC.

The V call is TRBV6-1, the J call TRBJ1-3; a weak D match, TRBD1 (5 bases). The CDR3 totals 17 residues. Trimming took 2 bases from V and 4 from J, leaving 18 bases between them. Germline loops: CDR1 MNHNS, CDR2 SASEGT. In DNA form, the CDR3 reads TGTGCCAGCAGTGAATCGAGGGCAGGGACTGAAGGAAACACCATATATTTT. It encodes CASSESRAGTEGNTIYF.

The chain carries TRBV6-7 and TRBJ2-7; 7 nucleotides match TRBD2. TRBV6-7 is an open reading frame whose function is uncertain. Trimming cost V 10 bases and J 4 bases; bases outside gene matches: 13. The CDR3 length is 14 residues. CDR3 protein: CATTGGSRSYEQYF. The CDR3 bases are TGTGCCACGACCGGGGGGTCTAGGAGTTACGAGCAGTACTTC.

This clone was seen more than once but under ten times. J is TRBJ1-1 and V is TRBV2; TRBD1 might be the D (6 bases). Germline CDR1 reads SNHLY; CDR2 reads FYNNEI. Trimming cost V 2 bases and J 2 bases, with 9 bases left between them. The CDR3 loop spans 14 amino acids. CDR3 region: CASSERQVNTEAFF. For the CDR3, the DNA is TGTGCCAGCAGTGAAAGACAGGTTAACACTGAAGCTTTCTTT. The full variable domain, in which reference TRBV2 and TRBJ1-1 provide the parts outside the CDR3, is EPEVTQTPSHQVTQMGQEVILRCVPISNHLYFYWYRQILGQKVEFLVSFYNNEISEKSEIFDDQFSVERPDGSNFTLKIRSTKLEDSAMYFCASSERQVNTEAFFGQGTRLTVV.

The chain uses TRBV6-5 and TRBJ2-1; D not resolved. Germline CDR1 and CDR2: MNHEY and SVGAGI. CDR3 size: 14 residues. V was pared by 2 bases and J by 5 bases, with 10 bases between. In DNA form, the CDR3 reads TGTGCCAGCAGTTACCAGCGACCGGACAATGAGCAGTTCTTC. Amino acids: CASSYQRPDNEQFF.

Points on this clone: Germline and junction disagree at one end, which may indicate a read error. The same CDR3 arises from other DNA sequences in this sample as well. The chain links TRBV6-1 to TRBJ1-4; D unresolved. The germline gives CDR1 MNHNS, CDR2 SASEGT. The CDR3 sequence is 10 residues long. This CDR3 is CASWAEKLFF. The CDR3 nucleotides are TGTGCCAGCTGGGCGGAAAAACTGTTCTTT.

In nucleotides, the CDR3 is TGTGCCAGCACTGATGGGGGCACAGATACGCAGTATTTT. It is translated as CASTDGGTDTQYF. The V gene is TRBV28, the J gene TRBJ2-3; no clear D. The CDR3 covers 13 residues. CDR1 is MDHEN and CDR2 is SYDVKM in the germline V gene. Trimming took 7 bases from V and 1 from J, leaving 9 bases between them.

The chain joins TRBV9 to TRBJ2-7, with TRBD2 matching 11 bases. Per the germline V gene, CDR1 is SGDLS and CDR2 is YYNGEE. The V segment lost 0 bases and the J segment 5 bases; nucleotides outside the gene matches: 7. The CDR3 sequence is 16 residues long. CDR3 sequence reads: CASSVEASGRMNEQYF. As DNA, the CDR3 is TGTGCCAGCAGCGTAGAGGCTAGCGGGAGGATGAACGAGCAGTACTTC. Based on the CDR3 plus reference TRBV9 and TRBJ2-7, the full variable domain is DSGVTQTPKHLITATGQRVTLRCSPRSGDLSVYWYQQSLDQGLQFLIQYYNGEERAKGNILERFSAQQFPDLHSELNLSSLELGDSALYFCASSVEASGRMNEQYFGPGTRLTVT.

J is TRBJ2-6 and V is TRBV29-1; 8 bases map to TRBD2. The CDR3 contains 15 residues. Germline trimming cut 5 bases from V and 0 bases from J; bases unmatched to any gene: 3. The V gene's germline CDR1 is SQVTM and CDR2 ANQGSEA. The CDR3 nucleotides are TGCAGCGTTACTAGCGGAAGCTCTGGGGCCAACGTCCTGACTTTC. Translating gives CSVTSGSSGANVLTF.

The rearrangement uses TRBV28 and TRBJ1-5; D ambiguous. The V and J ends lost 3 bases and 2 bases respectively, with 2 bases between them. Germline V CDR1 and CDR2: MDHEN, SYDVKM. The CDR3 length is 12 residues. The CDR3 DNA sequence: TGTGCCAGCAGTTTCCGCAATCAGCCCCAGCATTTT. This sequence encodes CASSFRNQPQHF. Using reference TRBV28 and TRBJ1-5 for the parts outside the CDR3, the full variable domain is DVKVTQSSRYLVKRTGEKVFLECVQDMDHENMFWYRQDPGLGLRLIYFSYDVKMKEKGDIPEGYSVSREKKERFSLILESASTNQTSMYLCASSFRNQPQHFGDGTRLSIL.

The DNA for the CDR3 is TGTGCCAGCAGTCCCTTTGGCTACGAGCAGTACTTC. Protein: CASSPFGYEQYF. The rearrangement links TRBV28 to TRBJ2-7; D ambiguous. CDR1 and CDR2 (germline): MDHEN, SYDVKM. Trimming removed 5 bases at V and 3 bases at J, with 8 bases between. The CDR3 is 12 amino acids.

The chain uses TRBV4-2 and TRBJ1-4, with 8 bases lining up with TRBD1. Germline assignment: CDR1 LGHNA and CDR2 YNFKEQ. The CDR3 contains 17 residues. With 2 bases clipped from V and 10 bases from J, the junction kept 15 bases outside the gene matches. The CDR3 nucleotides are TGTGCCAGCAGCCAAATACGGACAGGGCACGTATTAGGAAAACTGTTTTTT. As protein: CASSQIRTGHVLGKLFF.

To note about this clone: The same CDR3 can be traced to other DNA sequences in this sample. The J gene is TRBJ1-2, the V gene TRBV7-2, with D perhaps TRBD1 (5 bases). Trimming left V 2 bases short and J 2 bases short, with 6 bases between. The CDR3 length is 13 residues. Germline loops: CDR1 SGHTA, CDR2 FQGNSA. CDR3 residues: CASSLRGNYGYTF. Here the CDR3 DNA reads TGTGCCAGCAGCTTACGGGGGAACTATGGCTACACCTTC. The full variable domain, with the rest looked up from reference TRBV7-2 and TRBJ1-2, is GAGVSQSPSNKVTEKGKDVELRCDPISGHTALYWYRQSLGQGLEFLIYFQGNSAPDKSGLPSDRFSAERTGGSVSTLTIQRTQQEDSAVYLCASSLRGNYGYTFGSGTRLTVV.

This chain joins TRBV5-4 and TRBJ1-1; possible D gene TRBD1, 6 bases. Germline V gives CDR1 SGHNT, CDR2 YYREEE (reference sequence). V shed 0 bases and J shed 4 bases, with 25 bases lying between them. This CDR3 has 19 residues. CDR3 sequence: CASSLGPGAGVLVGTEAFF. In DNA, the CDR3 is TGTGCCAGCAGCTTGGGGCCTGGGGCAGGGGTATTAGTAGGCACTGAAGCTTTCTTT.